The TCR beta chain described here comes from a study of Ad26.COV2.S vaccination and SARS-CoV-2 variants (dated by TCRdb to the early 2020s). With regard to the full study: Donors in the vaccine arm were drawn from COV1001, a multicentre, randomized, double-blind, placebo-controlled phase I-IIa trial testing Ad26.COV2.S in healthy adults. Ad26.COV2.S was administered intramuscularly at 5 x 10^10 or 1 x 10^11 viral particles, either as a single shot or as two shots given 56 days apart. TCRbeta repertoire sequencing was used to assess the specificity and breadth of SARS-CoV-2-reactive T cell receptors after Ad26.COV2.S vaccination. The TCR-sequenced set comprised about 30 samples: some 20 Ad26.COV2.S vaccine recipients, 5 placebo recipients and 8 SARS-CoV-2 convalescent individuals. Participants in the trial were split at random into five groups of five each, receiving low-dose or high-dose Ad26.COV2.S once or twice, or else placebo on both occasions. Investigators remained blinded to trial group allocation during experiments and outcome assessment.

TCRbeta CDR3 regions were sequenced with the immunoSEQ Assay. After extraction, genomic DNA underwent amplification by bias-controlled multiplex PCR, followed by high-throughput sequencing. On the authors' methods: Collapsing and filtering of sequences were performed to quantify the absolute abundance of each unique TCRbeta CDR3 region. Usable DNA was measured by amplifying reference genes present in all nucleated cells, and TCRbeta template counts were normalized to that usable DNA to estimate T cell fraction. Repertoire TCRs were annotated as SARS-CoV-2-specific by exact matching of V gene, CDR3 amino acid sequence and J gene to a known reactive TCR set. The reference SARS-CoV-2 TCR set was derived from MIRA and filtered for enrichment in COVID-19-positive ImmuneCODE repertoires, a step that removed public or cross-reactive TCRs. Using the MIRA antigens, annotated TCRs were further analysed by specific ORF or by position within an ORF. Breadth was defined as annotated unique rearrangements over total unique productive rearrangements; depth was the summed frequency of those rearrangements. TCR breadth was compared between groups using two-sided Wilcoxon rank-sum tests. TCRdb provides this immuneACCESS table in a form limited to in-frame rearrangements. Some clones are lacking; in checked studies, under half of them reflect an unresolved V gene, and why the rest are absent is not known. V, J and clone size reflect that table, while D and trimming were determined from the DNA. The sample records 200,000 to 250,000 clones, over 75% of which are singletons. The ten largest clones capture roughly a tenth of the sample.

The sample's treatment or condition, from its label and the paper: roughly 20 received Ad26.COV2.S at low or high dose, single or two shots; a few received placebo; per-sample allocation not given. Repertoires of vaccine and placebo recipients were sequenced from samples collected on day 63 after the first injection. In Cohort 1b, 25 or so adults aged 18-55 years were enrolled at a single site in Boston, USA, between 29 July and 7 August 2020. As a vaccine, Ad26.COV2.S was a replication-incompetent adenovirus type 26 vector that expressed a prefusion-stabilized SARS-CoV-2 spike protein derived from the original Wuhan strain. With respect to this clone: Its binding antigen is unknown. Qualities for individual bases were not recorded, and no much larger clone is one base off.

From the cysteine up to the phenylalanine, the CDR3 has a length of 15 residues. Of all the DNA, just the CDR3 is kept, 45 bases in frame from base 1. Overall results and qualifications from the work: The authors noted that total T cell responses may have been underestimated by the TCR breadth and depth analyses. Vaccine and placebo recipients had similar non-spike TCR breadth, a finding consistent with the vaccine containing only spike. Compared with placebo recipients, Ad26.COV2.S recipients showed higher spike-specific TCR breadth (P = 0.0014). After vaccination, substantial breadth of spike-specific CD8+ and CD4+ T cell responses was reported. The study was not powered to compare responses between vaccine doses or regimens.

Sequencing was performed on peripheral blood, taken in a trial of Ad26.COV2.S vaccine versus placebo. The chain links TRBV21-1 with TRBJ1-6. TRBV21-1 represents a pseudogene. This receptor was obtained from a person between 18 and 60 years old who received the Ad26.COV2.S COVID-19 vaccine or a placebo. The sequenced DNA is TGTGCCAGCACCACATGGGGGTCGAATAATTCACCCCTCCACTTT. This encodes CASTTWGSNNSPLHF.